The 19 T cell receptor beta chains given below trace back to one sample, sequenced in a study of cytomegalovirus exposure and HLA in healthy donors. Researchers ran the PCR with 60 Vbeta and 13 Jbeta primers. Generated by immunoSEQ multiplex PCR, the TCRdb table keeps only in-frame clones and is missing some. The sample lists 120,000 or so clones; around 80% were seen once. The sample was PBMCs. The receptors were gathered from a man between 25 and 39 years old in good health and CMV-seropositive.

The rearrangement links TRBV11-2 to TRBJ2-7, with 11 bases identical to TRBD1. This CDR3 has 17 residues. CDR1 and CDR2 (germline): SGHAT, FQNNGV. The ends lost 5 bases at V and 0 bases at J; junction bases unmatched: 9. The CDR3 nucleotides are TGTGCCAGCAGCCTTAAAGCCGGGACAGGGGGCTCCTACGAGCAGTACTTC. Protein: CASSLKAGTGGSYEQYF.

A single count supports this clone. The chain has TRBV2 and TRBJ2-2; D is unclear. The CDR3 totals 13 residues. Trimming took 8 bases from V and 0 from J, leaving 7 bases between them. Germline lookup yields CDR1 SNHLY and CDR2 FYNNEI. CDR3 amino acids: CASRVTNTGELFF. In nucleotides, the CDR3 is TGTGCCAGCCGGGTTACGAACACCGGGGAGCTGTTTTTT.

The chain recombines TRBV19 with TRBJ2-2; 8 bases match TRBD1. With 5 bases clipped from V and 10 bases from J, the junction kept 6 bases outside the gene matches. The germline CDR1 and CDR2 sequences are LNHDA and SQIVND (reference sequence). The CDR3 is 13 amino acids. The CDR3 bases are TGTGCCAGTAGTCTGGCAGGGGGCGTGGAGCTGTTTTTT. Translating gives CASSLAGGVELFF.

V and J are TRBV19 and TRBJ2-7; tentatively, D is TRBD1 (6 bases). The CDR3 has 14 amino acids. V lost 4 bases and J lost 1, with 11 bases in between. Germline-derived CDR1 and CDR2 are LNHDA and SQIVND (reference sequence). The CDR3 protein is CASSSQQGSYEQYF. The DNA of the CDR3 is TGTGCCAGTAGTAGCCAACAGGGTTCCTACGAGCAGTACTTC.

The chain joins TRBV27 to TRBJ1-3; D unclear. CDR3 size: 14 residues. The V end lost 6 bases, the J end lost 4 bases, and 13 bases lay between the germline ends. Germline V gives CDR1 MNHEY, CDR2 SMNVEV (reference sequence). The CDR3 nucleotides are TGTGCCAGCAGGTCCCGAGGAGGGGGAAACACCATATATTTT. It codes for CASRSRGGGNTIYF.

This chain connects TRBV7-2 to TRBJ2-7, with 8 bases matching TRBD2. The J segment lost 0 bases and the V segment lost 1 base, leaving 8 bases of the junction unmatched. The CDR3 runs 17 residues. CDR1 is SGHTA, CDR2 FQGNSA, per germline. This chain's CDR3 is CASSLVVGGGSSYEQYF. The DNA for the CDR3 is TGTGCCAGCAGCTTAGTGGTGGGCGGGGGGAGCTCCTACGAGCAGTACTTC.

This clone has only a few counts. The chain links TRBV28 to TRBJ2-4, with D unresolved. V shed 3 bases and J shed 0 bases, with 9 bases lying between them. CDR1 is MDHEN, CDR2 SYDVKM, per germline. This CDR3 contains 15 residues. The CDR3, as DNA: TGTGCCAGCAGTTTGCCGGTTCTAGCCAAAAACATTCAGTACTTC. Translating gives CASSLPVLAKNIQYF.

This chain links TRBV7-9 with TRBJ2-3, with 9 positions matching TRBD1. Trimming took 1 base from V and 3 from J; bases not matched to a gene: 2. The CDR3 is 15 residues long. Germline-derived CDR1 and CDR2 are SEHNR and FQNEAQ (reference sequence). In nucleotides, the CDR3 is TGTGCCAGCAGCTTAGGGGGACAGGGAACAGATACGCAGTATTTT. It codes for CASSLGGQGTDTQYF.

A note on this clone: At one boundary the junction diverges from the germline segment, which might be a read error. This chain links TRBV30 with TRBJ1-2; D unclear. CDR3 length: 11 residues. Germline V gene sequence: CDR1 GTSNPN, CDR2 SVGIG (reference sequence). CDR3 DNA sequence: TGTGCCTGGAGTAACTTTCGGGATTTGTCCTTC. Its protein product is CAWSNFRDLSF. The variable domain in full, completed from reference TRBV30 and TRBJ1-2, reads SQTIHQWPATLVQPVGSPLSLECTVEGTSNPNLYWYRQAAGRGLQLLFYSVGIGQISSEVPQNLSASRPQDRQFILSSKKLLLSDSGFYLCAWSNFRDLSFGSGTRLTVV.

The chain combines TRBV9 with TRBJ2-2, with a weak D call TRBD2 (5 bases). Germline V gene lookup returns CDR1 SGDLS and CDR2 YYNGEE. CDR3 size: 14 residues. V lost 4 bases, J lost 4 bases, and 11 bases lay in between. Here the CDR3 reads CASSPRGTTGELFF. The CDR3 DNA is TGTGCCAGCAGCCCCCGGGGTACCACCGGGGAGCTGTTTTTT.

The chain carries TRBV28 and TRBJ1-1, with D perhaps matching TRBD1 (5 bases). The CDR3 loop spans 13 amino acids. Trimming left V 5 bases short and J 1 base short, with 8 bases between. Germline assignment: CDR1 MDHEN and CDR2 SYDVKM. CDR3 sequence (DNA): TGTGCCAGCAGTCAGGGCTGGAACACTGAAGCTTTCTTT. Its translation: CASSQGWNTEAFF. Supplemented by reference TRBV28 and TRBJ1-1, the full variable domain reads DVKVTQSSRYLVKRTGEKVFLECVQDMDHENMFWYRQDPGLGLRLIYFSYDVKMKEKGDIPEGYSVSREKKERFSLILESASTNQTSMYLCASSQGWNTEAFFGQGTRLTVV.

This chain links TRBV11-2 with TRBJ2-7; the match to TRBD2 covers 7 bases. The CDR3 covers 16 residues. Germline trimming cut 1 base from V and 0 bases from J; bases unmatched to any gene: 6. CDR1 is SGHAT, CDR2 FQNNGV, per germline. The CDR3 DNA follows: TGTGCCAGCAGCTTAGGGCGGGGGTGGAGCTCCTACGAGCAGTACTTC. It encodes CASSLGRGWSSYEQYF.

The rearrangement joins TRBV13 to TRBJ1-2; D remains ambiguous. Deletions cut 2 bases from V and 4 bases from J, with 8 bases between. Germline-derived CDR1 and CDR2 are PRHDT and FYEKMQ (reference sequence). The CDR3 has 13 amino acids. The CDR3 DNA is TGTGCCAGCAGCTTAACCTCAGGCTATGGCTACACCTTC. It is translated as CASSLTSGYGYTF.

The rearrangement uses TRBV10-2 and TRBJ2-7, with D perhaps TRBD2 (5 bases). CDR1 and CDR2 (germline): WSHSY, SAAADI. The CDR3 spans 13 residues. Trimming shortened V by 2 bases and J by 9 bases, and 14 bases separated the two germline ends. CDR3 nucleotide sequence: TGCGCCAGCAGTGAGCGTCTTTACGAGGGGCAGTACTTC. Amino acids: CASSERLYEGQYF.

For the CDR3, the DNA is TGTGCCAGCAGCCCCTCGGGGGGGCTGTACCAAGAGACCCAGTACTTC. Protein: CASSPSGGLYQETQYF. The chain couples TRBV7-3 to TRBJ2-5, with 8 bases matching TRBD2. Trimming took 5 bases from V and 0 from J; bases not matched to a gene: 8. The germline V gene encodes CDR1 SGHTA and CDR2 FQGTGA. The CDR3 length is 16 residues.

In its sample, this clone was seen once. The chain has TRBV27 and TRBJ2-3; a possible D gene is TRBD2 (6 bases). Germline V gives CDR1 MNHEY, CDR2 SMNVEV (reference sequence). The CDR3 sequence is 16 residues long. V lost 5 bases to trimming and J lost 0 bases, with 15 bases between them. The CDR3 sequence is CASSPSGGTSTDTQYF. The DNA for the CDR3 is TGTGCCAGCAGTCCAAGTGGGGGGACTAGCACAGATACGCAGTATTTT.

This rearrangement joins TRBV10-2 to TRBJ2-4; 12 bases fit TRBD2. The junction had 2 bases not matched to a gene; V was cut back by 6 bases and J by 2 bases. The CDR3 is 15 residues long. Germline CDR1 is WSHSY and CDR2 is SAAADI. CDR3 DNA: TGCGCCAGCAGGACTAGCGGGGGATCCAAAAACATTCAGTACTTC. Its protein product is CASRTSGGSKNIQYF.

The rearrangement links TRBV19 to TRBJ1-5; no reliable D call. Trimming took 7 bases from V and 5 from J, leaving 15 bases between them. Germline loops: CDR1 LNHDA, CDR2 SQIVND (reference sequence). The CDR3 contains 14 residues. The CDR3 loop is CASIGEDVYQPQHF. The CDR3 nucleotides are TGTGCCAGTATCGGGGAGGACGTATATCAGCCCCAGCATTTT.

This chain links TRBV28 with TRBJ2-7; the D gene is possibly TRBD1 (5 bases). The CDR3 totals 13 residues. Looked up from germline, CDR1 is MDHEN and CDR2 is SYDVKM. Trimming left V 9 bases short and J 6 bases short, with 18 bases between. CDR3 coding DNA: TGTGCCAGTGGATCGACAGATTGGGGCGAGCAGTACTTC. Translation: CASGSTDWGEQYF.